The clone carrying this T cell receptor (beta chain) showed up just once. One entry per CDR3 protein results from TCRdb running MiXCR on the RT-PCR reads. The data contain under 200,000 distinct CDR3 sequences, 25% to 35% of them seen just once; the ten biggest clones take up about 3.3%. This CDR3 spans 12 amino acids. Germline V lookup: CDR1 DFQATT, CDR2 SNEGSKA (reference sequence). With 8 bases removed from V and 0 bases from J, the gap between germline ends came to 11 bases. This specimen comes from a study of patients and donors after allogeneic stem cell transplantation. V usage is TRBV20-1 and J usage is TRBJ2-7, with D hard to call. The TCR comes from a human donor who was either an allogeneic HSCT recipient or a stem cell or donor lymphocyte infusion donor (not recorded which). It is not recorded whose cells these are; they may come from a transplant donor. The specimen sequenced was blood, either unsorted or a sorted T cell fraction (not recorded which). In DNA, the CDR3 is TGCAGTACCTCAAGGAGCTCCTACGAGCAGTACTTC. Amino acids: CSTSRSSYEQYF.